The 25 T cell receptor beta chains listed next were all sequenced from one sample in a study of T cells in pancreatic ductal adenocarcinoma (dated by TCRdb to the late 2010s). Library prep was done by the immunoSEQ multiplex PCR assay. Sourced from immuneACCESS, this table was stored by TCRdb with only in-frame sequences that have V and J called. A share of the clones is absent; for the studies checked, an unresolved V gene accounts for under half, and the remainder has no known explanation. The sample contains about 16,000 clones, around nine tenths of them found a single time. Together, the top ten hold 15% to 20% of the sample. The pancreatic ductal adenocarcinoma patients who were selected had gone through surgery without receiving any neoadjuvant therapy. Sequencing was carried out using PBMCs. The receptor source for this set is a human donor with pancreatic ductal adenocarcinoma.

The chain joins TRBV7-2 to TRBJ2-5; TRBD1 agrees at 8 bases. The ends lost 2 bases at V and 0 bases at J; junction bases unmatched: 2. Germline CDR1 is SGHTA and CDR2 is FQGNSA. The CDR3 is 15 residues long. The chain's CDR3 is CASSLQGAYQETQYF. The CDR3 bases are TGTGCCAGCAGCTTACAGGGGGCGTACCAAGAGACCCAGTACTTC.

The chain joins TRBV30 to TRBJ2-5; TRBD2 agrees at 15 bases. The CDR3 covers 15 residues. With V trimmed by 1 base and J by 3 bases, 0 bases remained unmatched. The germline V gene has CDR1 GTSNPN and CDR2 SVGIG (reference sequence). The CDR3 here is CAWSGTSGREETQYF. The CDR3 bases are TGTGCCTGGAGTGGGACTAGCGGGAGGGAAGAGACCCAGTACTTC.

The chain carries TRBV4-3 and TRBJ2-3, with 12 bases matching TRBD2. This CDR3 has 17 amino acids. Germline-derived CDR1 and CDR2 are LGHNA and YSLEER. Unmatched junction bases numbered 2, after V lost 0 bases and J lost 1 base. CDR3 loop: CASSQDPSGRGTDTQYF. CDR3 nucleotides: TGCGCCAGCAGCCAAGATCCTAGCGGGAGGGGCACAGATACGCAGTATTTT.

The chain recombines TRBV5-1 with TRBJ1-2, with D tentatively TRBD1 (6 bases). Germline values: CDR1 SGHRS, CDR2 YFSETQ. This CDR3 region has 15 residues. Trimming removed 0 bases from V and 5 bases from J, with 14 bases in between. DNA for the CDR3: TGCGCCAGCAGCTTGGCCTCTTCGCAGGGGTATGGCTACACCTTC. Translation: CASSLASSQGYGYTF.

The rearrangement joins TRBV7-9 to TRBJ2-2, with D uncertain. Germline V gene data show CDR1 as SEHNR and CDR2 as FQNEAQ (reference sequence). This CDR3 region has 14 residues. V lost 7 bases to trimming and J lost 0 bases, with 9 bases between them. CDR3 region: CASKPHTNTGELFF. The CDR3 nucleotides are TGTGCCAGCAAACCGCACACGAACACCGGGGAGCTGTTTTTT.

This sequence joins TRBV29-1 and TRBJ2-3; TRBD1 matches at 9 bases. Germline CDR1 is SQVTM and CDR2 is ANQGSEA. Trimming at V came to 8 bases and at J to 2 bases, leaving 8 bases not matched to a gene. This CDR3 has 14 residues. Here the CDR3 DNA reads TGCAGCATGACACAGGGGGCGCACACAGATACGCAGTATTTT. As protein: CSMTQGAHTDTQYF.

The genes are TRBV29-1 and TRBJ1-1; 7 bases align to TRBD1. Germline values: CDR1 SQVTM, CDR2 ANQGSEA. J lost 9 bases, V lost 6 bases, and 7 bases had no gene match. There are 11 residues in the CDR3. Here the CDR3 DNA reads TGCAGCGTACGACAGGGAACGCAAGCTTTCTTT. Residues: CSVRQGTQAFF.

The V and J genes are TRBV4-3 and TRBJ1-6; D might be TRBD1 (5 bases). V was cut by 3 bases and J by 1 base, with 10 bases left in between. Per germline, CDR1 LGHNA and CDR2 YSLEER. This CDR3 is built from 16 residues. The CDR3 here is CASSQVQGSYNSPLHF. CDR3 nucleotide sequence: TGCGCCAGCAGCCAGGTTCAGGGATCCTATAATTCACCCCTCCACTTT.

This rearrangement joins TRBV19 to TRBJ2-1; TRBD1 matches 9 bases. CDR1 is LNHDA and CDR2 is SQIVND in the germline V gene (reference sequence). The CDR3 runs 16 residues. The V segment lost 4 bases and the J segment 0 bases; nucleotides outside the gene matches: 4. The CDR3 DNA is TGTGCCAGTAGTAGGGACAGGGTAAGCTCCTACAATGAGCAGTTCTTC. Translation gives CASSRDRVSSYNEQFF.

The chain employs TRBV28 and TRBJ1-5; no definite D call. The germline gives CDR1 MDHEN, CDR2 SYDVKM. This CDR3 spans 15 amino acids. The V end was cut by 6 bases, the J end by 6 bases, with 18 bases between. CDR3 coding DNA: TGTGCCAGCAGCCCGTCGGGGAGATTCGTTCAGCCCCAGCATTTT. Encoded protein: CASSPSGRFVQPQHF.

This chain's CDR3 is CASSVWRGGTDTQYF. The CDR3 bases are TGTGCCAGCAGCGTATGGCGGGGTGGCACAGATACGCAGTATTTT. The chain employs TRBV9 and TRBJ2-3; a weak D match, TRBD2 (6 bases). The V gene's germline CDR1 is SGDLS and CDR2 YYNGEE. The CDR3 spans 15 residues. The V end was cut by 1 base, the J end by 1 base, with 10 bases between.

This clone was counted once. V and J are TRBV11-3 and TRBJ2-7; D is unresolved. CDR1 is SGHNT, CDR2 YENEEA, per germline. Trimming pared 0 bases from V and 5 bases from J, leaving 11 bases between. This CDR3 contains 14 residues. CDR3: CASSLDPVGNEQYF. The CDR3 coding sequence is TGTGCCAGCAGCTTAGATCCGGTCGGAAACGAGCAGTACTTC.

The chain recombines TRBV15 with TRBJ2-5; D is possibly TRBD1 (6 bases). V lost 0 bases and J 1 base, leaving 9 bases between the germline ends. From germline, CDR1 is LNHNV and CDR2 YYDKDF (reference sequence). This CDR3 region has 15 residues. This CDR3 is CATSRETGIQETQYF. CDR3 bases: TGTGCCACCAGCAGAGAAACAGGGATCCAAGAGACCCAGTACTTC.

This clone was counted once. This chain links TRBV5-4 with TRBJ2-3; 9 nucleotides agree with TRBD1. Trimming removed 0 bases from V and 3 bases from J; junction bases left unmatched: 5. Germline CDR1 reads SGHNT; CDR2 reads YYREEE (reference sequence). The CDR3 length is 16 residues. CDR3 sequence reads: CASSLGDRVWTDTQYF. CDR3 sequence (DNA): TGTGCCAGCAGCTTGGGGGACAGGGTTTGGACAGATACGCAGTATTTT.

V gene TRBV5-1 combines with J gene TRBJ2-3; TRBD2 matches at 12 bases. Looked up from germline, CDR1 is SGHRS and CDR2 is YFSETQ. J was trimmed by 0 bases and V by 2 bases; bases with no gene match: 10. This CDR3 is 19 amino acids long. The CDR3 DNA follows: TGCGCCAGCAGCTTTCGCACTAGCGGGGGGCTCCGGAGCACAGATACGCAGTATTTT. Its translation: CASSFRTSGGLRSTDTQYF. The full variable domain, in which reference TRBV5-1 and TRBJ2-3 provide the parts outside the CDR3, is KAGVTQTPRYLIKTRGQQVTLSCSPISGHRSVSWYQQTPGQGLQFLFEYFSETQRNKGNFPGRFSGRQFSNSRSEMNVSTLELGDSALYLCASSFRTSGGLRSTDTQYFGPGTRLTVL.

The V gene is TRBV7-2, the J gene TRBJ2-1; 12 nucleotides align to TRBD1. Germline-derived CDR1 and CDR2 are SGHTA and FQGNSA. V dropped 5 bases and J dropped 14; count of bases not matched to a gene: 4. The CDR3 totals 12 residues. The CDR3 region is CASSPGTGGEFF. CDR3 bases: TGTGCCAGCAGCCCGGGGACAGGGGGCGAGTTCTTC. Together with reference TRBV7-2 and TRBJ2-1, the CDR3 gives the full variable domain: GAGVSQSPSNKVTEKGKDVELRCDPISGHTALYWYRQSLGQGLEFLIYFQGNSAPDKSGLPSDRFSAERTGGSVSTLTIQRTQQEDSAVYLCASSPGTGGEFFGPGTRLTVL.

CDR3 in amino acids: CASSLGLRPDTQYF. CDR3 DNA sequence: TGTGCCAGCAGCTTGGGACTAAGACCAGATACGCAGTATTTT. The chain uses TRBV9 and TRBJ2-3; 7 bases fit TRBD2. Unmatched junction bases numbered 6, after V lost 4 bases and J lost 4 bases. This CDR3 has 14 residues. The V gene's germline CDR1 is SGDLS and CDR2 YYNGEE.

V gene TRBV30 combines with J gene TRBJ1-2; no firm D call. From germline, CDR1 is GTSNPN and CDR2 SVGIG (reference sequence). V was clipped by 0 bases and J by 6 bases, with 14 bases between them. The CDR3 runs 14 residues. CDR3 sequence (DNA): TGTGCCTGGAGTGTTCCTGGCCGCTCGAATGGCTACACCTTC. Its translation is CAWSVPGRSNGYTF.

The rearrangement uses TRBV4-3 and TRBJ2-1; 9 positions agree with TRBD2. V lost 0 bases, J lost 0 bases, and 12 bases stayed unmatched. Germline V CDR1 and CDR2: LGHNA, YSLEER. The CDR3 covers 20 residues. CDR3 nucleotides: TGCGCCAGCAGCCAAGATCTTGGTAGCGGGGGTTTTAGCTCCTACAATGAGCAGTTCTTC. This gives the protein CASSQDLGSGGFSSYNEQFF.

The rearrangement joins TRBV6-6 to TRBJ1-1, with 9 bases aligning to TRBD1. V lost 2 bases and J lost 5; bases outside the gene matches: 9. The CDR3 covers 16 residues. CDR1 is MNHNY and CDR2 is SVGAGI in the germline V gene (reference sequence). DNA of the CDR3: TGTGCCAGCAGTTACCTTCTTCGACAGGGGGGTACTGAAGCTTTCTTT. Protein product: CASSYLLRQGGTEAFF.

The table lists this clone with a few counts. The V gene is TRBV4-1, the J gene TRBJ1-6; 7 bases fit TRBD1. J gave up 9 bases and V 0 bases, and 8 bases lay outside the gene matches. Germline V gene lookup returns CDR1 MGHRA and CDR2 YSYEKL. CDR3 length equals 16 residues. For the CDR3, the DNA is TGCGCCAGCAGCCAAGATGAGGGAGGGGGCCTTTCACCCCTCCACTTT. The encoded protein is CASSQDEGGGLSPLHF.

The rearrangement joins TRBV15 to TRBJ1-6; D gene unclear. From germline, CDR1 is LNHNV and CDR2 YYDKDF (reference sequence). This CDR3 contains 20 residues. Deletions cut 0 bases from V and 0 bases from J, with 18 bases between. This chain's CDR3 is CATSRDPRRTESSYNSPLHF. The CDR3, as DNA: TGTGCCACCAGCAGAGATCCGAGACGAACAGAAAGCTCCTATAATTCACCCCTCCACTTT.

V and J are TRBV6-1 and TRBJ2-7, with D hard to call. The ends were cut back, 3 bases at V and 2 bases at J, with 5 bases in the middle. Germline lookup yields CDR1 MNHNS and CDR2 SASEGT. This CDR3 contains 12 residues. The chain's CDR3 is CASSEGPYEQYF. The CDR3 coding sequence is TGTGCCAGCAGTGAGGGCCCCTACGAGCAGTACTTC.

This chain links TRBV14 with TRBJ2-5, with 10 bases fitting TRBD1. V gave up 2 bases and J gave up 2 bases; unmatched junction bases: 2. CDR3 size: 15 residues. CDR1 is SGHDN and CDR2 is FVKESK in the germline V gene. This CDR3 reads CASSQRTGGQETQYF. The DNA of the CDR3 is TGTGCCAGCAGCCAAAGGACAGGGGGGCAAGAGACCCAGTACTTC.

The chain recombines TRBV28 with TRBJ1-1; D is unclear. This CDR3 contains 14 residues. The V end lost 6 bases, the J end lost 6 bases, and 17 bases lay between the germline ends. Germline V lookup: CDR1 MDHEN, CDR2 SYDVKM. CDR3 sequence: CASSKGNSFPEAFF. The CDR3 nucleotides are TGTGCCAGCAGCAAAGGGAATAGCTTCCCTGAAGCTTTCTTT. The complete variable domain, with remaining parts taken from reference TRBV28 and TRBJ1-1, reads DVKVTQSSRYLVKRTGEKVFLECVQDMDHENMFWYRQDPGLGLRLIYFSYDVKMKEKGDIPEGYSVSREKKERFSLILESASTNQTSMYLCASSKGNSFPEAFFGQGTRLTVV.